Listed below are T cell receptor beta chains from one sample, sequenced in a study of blood T cell repertoires in COVID-19. The method was immunoSEQ multiplex PCR; TCRdb's version includes in-frame clones alone and lacks a portion of them. Among around 190,000 clones listed, about 75% were seen once. Sequencing was carried out using peripheral blood. The receptors here all came from a woman aged 45-65 years with active or convalescent COVID-19. Both conserved end residues are part of each CDR3. Each record gives: J gene, clone size, V gene, D gene, CDR3 protein, CDR3 DNA. D genes are given only for firm matches. The size field is filled for only some rows; it gives once, few, many or a size class.

>TRBJ1-3|once|TRBV20-1|-
CSASSGNTIYF
TGCAGTGCGAGCTCTGGAAACACCATATATTTT
>TRBJ2-1|-|TRBV19|TRBD2
CASSMTSGRSGSGEQFF
TGTGCCAGTAGTATGACTAGCGGGAGATCTGGCTCAGGTGAGCAGTTCTTC
>TRBJ2-7|-|TRBV5-3|-
CACNVAGRGSYEQYF
TGTGCCTGCAATGTTGCGGGTCGGGGTTCCTACGAGCAGTACTTC
>TRBJ1-1|once|TRBV5-1|TRBD1
CASSRSTGEDTEAFF
TGCGCCAGCAGCCGTTCGACAGGGGAGGACACTGAAGCTTTCTTT
>TRBJ1-1|-|TRBV7-8|-
CASSLDPGTLRRTEAFF
TGTGCCAGCAGCTTAGACCCCGGGACACTCCGGAGGACTGAAGCTTTCTTT
>TRBJ1-1|-|TRBV4-2|-
CASSLSGVTEAFF
TGTGCCAGCAGCCTCTCAGGGGTTACTGAAGCTTTCTTT
>TRBJ2-2|-|TRBV28|TRBD2
CASSSPREWDGELFF
TGTGCCAGCAGTTCTCCGCGGGAGTGGGACGGGGAGCTGTTTTTT
>TRBJ2-2|-|TRBV6-2/TRBV6-3|TRBD2
CASSVLGGGNTGELFF
TGTGCCAGCAGTGTATTAGGCGGGGGGAACACCGGGGAGCTGTTTTTT
>TRBJ2-3|-|TRBV2|TRBD2
CASSRTSNTDTQYF
TGTGCCAGCAGCCGGACTAGCAACACAGATACGCAGTATTTT
>TRBJ2-7|few|TRBV27|TRBD2
CASSMTSGSSYEQYF
TGTGCCAGCAGTATGACTAGCGGGAGCTCCTACGAGCAGTACTTC
>TRBJ2-2|once|TRBV19|TRBD1
CASSIKDRGFGELFF
TGTGCCAGTAGTATAAAGGACAGGGGTTTCGGGGAGCTGTTTTTT
>TRBJ2-3|few|TRBV7-8|TRBD1
CASSPAGGPDTQYF
TGTGCCAGCAGCCCAGCAGGGGGCCCAGATACGCAGTATTTT
>TRBJ1-4|-|TRBV28|-
CASSSGDLGEKLFF
TGTGCCAGCAGCTCCGGGGATCTAGGTGAAAAACTGTTTTTT
>TRBJ1-1|-|TRBV29-1|-
CSVERGGNTEAFF
TGCAGCGTTGAGAGGGGGGGGAACACTGAAGCTTTCTTT
>TRBJ2-1|few|TRBV18|TRBD2
CASSSLGGGFYNEQFF
TGTGCCAGCTCATCCCTGGGCGGGGGGTTCTACAATGAGCAGTTCTTC
>TRBJ1-4|-|TRBV30|-
CAWSPTRGNEKLFF
TGTGCCTGGAGTCCTACCCGGGGGAATGAAAAACTGTTTTTT
>TRBJ1-1|-|TRBV20-1|-
CSAPDSLEAFF
TGCAGTGCCCCGGACAGCCTTGAAGCTTTCTTT
>TRBJ2-1|-|TRBV6-5|TRBD2
CASSSTSGRSDEQFF
TGTGCCAGCAGTTCGACTAGCGGGAGGTCCGATGAGCAGTTCTTC
>TRBJ2-1|-|TRBV12-3/TRBV12-4|TRBD2
CASSTGTRSFF
TGTGCCAGCAGTACAGGGACTAGGAGCTTCTTC
>TRBJ2-5|-|TRBV29-1|-
CSVREGGETQYF
TGCAGCGTCCGGGAAGGTGGGGAGACCCAGTACTTC
>TRBJ1-2|-|TRBV6-5|-
CASKGSKTGTDGYTF
TGTGCCAGCAAGGGCTCCAAAACAGGGACGGATGGCTACACCTTC
>TRBJ1-2|once|TRBV2|-
CASSDRNYGYTF
TGTGCCAGCAGTGACAGGAACTATGGCTACACCTTC
>TRBJ2-3|-|TRBV29-1|-
CSVMDGERGGGF
TGCAGCGTGATGGACGGAGAACGCGGCGGCGGGTTT
>TRBJ1-3|few|TRBV11-2|-
CASSSTVTGNTIYF
TGTGCCAGCAGCTCGACAGTGACTGGAAACACCATATATTTT
>TRBJ1-2|-|TRBV18|-
CASSPRPGDGYTF
TGTGCCAGCTCACCACGGCCCGGAGATGGCTACACCTTC
>TRBJ2-1|-|TRBV6-5|-
CASREIGGEQFF
TGTGCCAGCAGAGAGATCGGGGGTGAGCAGTTCTTC
>TRBJ2-7|-|TRBV3-1/TRBV3-2|TRBD1
CASSRTGGYEQYF
TGTGCCAGCAGCCGGACAGGGGGCTACGAGCAGTACTTC
>TRBJ2-3|-|TRBV6-5|TRBD1
CASSYTGTGREDTQYF
TGTGCCAGCAGTTACACAGGGACAGGGCGGGAAGATACGCAGTATTTT
>TRBJ2-4|-|TRBV3-1/TRBV3-2|-
CASSPTSQTYQAKNIQYF
TGTGCCAGCAGCCCAACCTCTCAGACTTATCAGGCCAAAAACATTCAGTACTTC
>TRBJ2-7|-|TRBV6-5|-
CASSYSNEQYF
TGTGCCAGCAGTTACTCCAACGAGCAGTACTTC
>TRBJ1-1|-|TRBV14|-
CASSRFANPGTEAFF
TGTGCCAGCAGCCGGTTTGCGAACCCAGGCACTGAAGCTTTCTTT
>TRBJ2-7|-|TRBV6-1|-
CASSEQGHYEQYF
TGTGCCAGCAGTGAACAGGGCCACTACGAGCAGTACTTC
>TRBJ2-7|once|TRBV5-6|TRBD2
CASSLGVAGGYEQYF
TGTGCCAGCAGCTTGGGTGTAGCGGGAGGTTACGAGCAGTACTTC
>TRBJ1-6|-|TRBV27|TRBD1
CASSFTGVYSPLHF
TGTGCCAGCAGTTTCACAGGGGTTTATTCACCCCTCCACTTT
>TRBJ2-3|-|TRBV7-9|TRBD2
CASSSGLAGSTDTQYF
TGTGCCAGCAGCTCGGGACTAGCGGGGAGCACAGATACGCAGTATTTT
>TRBJ2-1|-|TRBV4-2|TRBD2
CASSHLLAGERNEQFF
TGTGCCAGCAGCCATTTACTAGCGGGAGAACGCAATGAGCAGTTCTTC
>TRBJ2-3|few|TRBV9|TRBD1
CASRAGDSPTDTQYF
TGTGCCAGCAGGGCTGGGGACAGCCCCACAGATACGCAGTATTTT
>TRBJ2-7|-|TRBV18|-
CASSPAGRYEQYF
TGTGCCAGCTCACCCGCAGGGCGCTACGAGCAGTACTTC
>TRBJ2-3|-|TRBV5-1|TRBD1
CASGDRVTDTQYF
TGCGCCAGCGGTGACAGGGTCACAGATACGCAGTATTTT
>TRBJ1-2|few|TRBV19|-
CATSDRPSNYGYTF
TGTGCCACTTCGGACAGACCTTCTAACTATGGCTACACCTTC
>TRBJ1-2|-|TRBV20-1|-
CSASPQGGGTNYGYTF
TGCAGTGCTAGTCCCCAGGGTGGCGGAACTAACTATGGCTACACCTTC
>TRBJ1-2|-|TRBV5-6|TRBD1
CASSGGQTWGYGYTF
TGTGCCAGCAGCGGGGGACAGACCTGGGGATATGGCTACACCTTC
>TRBJ1-4|-|TRBV5-8|TRBD1
CASSFPGQATNEKLFF
TGTGCCAGCAGCTTCCCGGGACAGGCAACTAATGAAAAACTGTTTTTT
>TRBJ1-1|-|TRBV2|-
CASRTGLGNTEAFF
TGTGCCAGCCGCACCGGACTTGGGAACACTGAAGCTTTCTTT
>TRBJ2-5|-|TRBV11-3|-
CASSPGGAGTQETQYF
TGTGCCAGCAGCCCTGGGGGGGCGGGCACACAAGAGACCCAGTACTTC
>TRBJ1-5|-|TRBV28|-
CASTRRVQGNQPQHF
TGTGCCAGCACCCGACGCGTACAGGGAAATCAGCCCCAGCATTTT
>TRBJ2-3|-|TRBV24-1|-
CATSGHGSTDTQYF
TGTGCCACCAGTGGGCACGGGAGCACAGATACGCAGTATTTT
>TRBJ1-1|-|TRBV11-3|-
CASSSEANTEAFF
TGTGCCAGCAGCTCCGAAGCGAACACTGAAGCTTTCTTT
>TRBJ1-1|-|TRBV7-2|-
CASSLEYVGPWVGAFF
TGTGCCAGCAGCTTAGAGTATGTGGGGCCCTGGGTAGGAGCTTTCTTT
>TRBJ1-1|few|TRBV5-5|-
CASSLQNMNTEAFF
TGTGCCAGCAGCTTGCAGAACATGAACACTGAAGCTTTCTTT
>TRBJ1-5|many|TRBV4-1|TRBD1
CASSQDGRGHGQPQHF
TGCGCCAGCAGCCAAGATGGCAGGGGGCACGGGCAGCCCCAGCATTTT
>TRBJ2-1|-|TRBV29-1|TRBD2
CSTGLAREQFF
TGCAGCACAGGACTAGCTCGTGAGCAGTTCTTC
>TRBJ1-6|-|TRBV20-1|TRBD1
CSASARGNSPLHF
TGCAGTGCTAGTGCCAGGGGGAATTCACCCCTCCACTTT